The T cell receptor beta chain under discussion was sequenced for a study of regulatory T cells in long-lasting Graves disease. This sample's time point: newly diagnosed GD, antithyroid drugs for less than 3 months. PBMC-derived RNA was used for the TCR library. General study points: The researchers studied only peripheral blood, not thyroid tissue.

To note about this clonotype: No antigen is known for it.

Arm-PCR of CDR3 regions and iRepertoire HTBI primers were the basis on which TCR beta libraries were built. Using its own MiXCR run on the multiplex PCR reads, TCRdb lists one record per CDR3 protein. The sample yields about 440,000 distinct CDR3 sequences, roughly 15% seen once. Per germline, CDR1 MNHEY and CDR2 SMNVEV (reference sequence). This CDR3 spans 13 amino acids. V was pared by 6 bases and J by 4 bases, with 5 bases of the junction left unmatched. The same data also contributed to another study, on T cells in Graves' hyperthyroidism and ophthalmopathy. Turning to that study: Based on clinical symptoms, serum thyroxine and TRAb, thyroid ultrasound and orbital computed tomography, diagnoses were reached. Researchers ran a first-round RT-PCR on the TCR CDR3 using the HTBI primer set.

The sample in question was peripheral blood mononuclear cells (PBMCs), obtained at new diagnosis, from a patient treated with antithyroid drugs. The J gene is TRBJ2-7, the V gene TRBV27; 8 bases align to TRBD2. The TCR was taken from a woman aged 18-29 years with Graves disease. The CDR3 nucleotides read TGTGCCAGCAGAACTAGCGGATTATACGAGCAGTACTTC. This translates into CASRTSGLYEQYF.